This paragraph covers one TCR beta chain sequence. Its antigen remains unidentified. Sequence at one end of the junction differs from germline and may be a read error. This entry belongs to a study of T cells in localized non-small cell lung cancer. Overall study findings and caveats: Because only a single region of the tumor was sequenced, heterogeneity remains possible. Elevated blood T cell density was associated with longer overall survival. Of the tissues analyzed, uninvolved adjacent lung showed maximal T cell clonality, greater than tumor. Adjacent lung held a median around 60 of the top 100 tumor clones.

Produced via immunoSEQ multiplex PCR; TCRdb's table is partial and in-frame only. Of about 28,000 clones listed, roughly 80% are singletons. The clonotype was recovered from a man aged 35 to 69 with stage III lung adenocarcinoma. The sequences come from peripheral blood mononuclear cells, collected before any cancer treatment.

The CDR3 region has the DNA TGTGCCAGCAGCCAATACCTCTTC. Residues: CASSQYLF. The chain uses TRBV14 and TRBJ2-7; D unclear. The germline V gene encodes CDR1 SGHDN and CDR2 FVKESK. There are 8 residues in the CDR3.